The present T cell receptor beta chain was sequenced within a study of CD8 T cells in Susac syndrome. RNA in amounts of about 0.5 to 1 ug was reverse transcribed with random hexamers. TCRdb reprocessed the immunoSEQ multiplex PCR reads with MiXCR, giving one entry per CDR3 protein. In the table there are approximately 160,000 distinct CDR3 sequences, just under 95% of which are singletons. CDR3 size: 12 residues. Germline values: CDR1 SGDLS, CDR2 YYNGEE. The ends were cut back, 3 bases at V and 7 bases at J, with 9 bases in the middle. Sequencing was performed on CD4+ T cells from PBMCs. The chain joins TRBV9 to TRBJ2-3; D gene uncertain. This TCR came from a human donor in good health. DNA of the CDR3: TGTGCCAGCAGCGCCTCCCGTCATACGCAGTATTTT. It translates to CASSASRHTQYF.